A single sample gave rise to the 2 T cell receptor beta chains below, sequenced in a study of T cells after posttransplantation cyclophosphamide. Generated by immunoSEQ multiplex PCR, the TCRdb table keeps only in-frame clones and is missing some. Here the sample spans 10,000 to 15,000 clones, about 83% being singletons. The sequenced sample consisted of memory CD4+ T cells sorted from PBMCs. These receptor sequences come from a man aged 50 to 59 in good health, CMV-negative, and a related stem cell transplant donor.

V and J are TRBV10-3 and TRBJ1-2; 10 bases match TRBD1. Germline assignment: CDR1 ENHRY and CDR2 SYGVKD. This CDR3 is 14 amino acids long. The V gene end was trimmed by 6 bases and the J gene end by 7 bases; junction bases not matched to a gene: 8. CDR3 sequence: CAIRGTGVLSGYTF. The CDR3 nucleotides read TGTGCCATCAGGGGGACAGGGGTGCTTAGTGGCTACACCTTC.

The rearrangement joins TRBV4-1 to TRBJ2-1; 9 nucleotides align to TRBD2. V was pared by 10 bases and J by 0 bases, with 4 bases of the junction left unmatched. CDR1 and CDR2 (germline): MGHRA, YSYEKL. This CDR3 comprises 14 residues. The CDR3, as DNA: TGCGCCACACAGCGGGAGGCCTCCTACAATGAGCAGTTCTTC. It encodes CATQREASYNEQFF.